Below, 32 T cell receptor beta chains from the same sample are listed, as sequenced in a study of regulatory T cells in long-lasting Graves disease. CDR3-region Arm-PCR and iRepertoire HTBI primers produced the TCR beta libraries. One entry per CDR3 protein results from TCRdb running MiXCR on the multiplex PCR reads. The sample has about 620,000 distinct CDR3 sequences, approximately 15% seen once; the top ten hold around 19%. Time point reported: newly diagnosed GD, antithyroid drugs for less than 3 months. Isolated PBMC RNA provided the starting material for the TCR library. The sample was also reused in another study, on T cells in Graves' hyperthyroidism and ophthalmopathy.

The sequenced sample was peripheral blood mononuclear cells (PBMCs), obtained at new diagnosis, from a patient treated with antithyroid drugs. The receptors derive from a woman in her 30s with Graves disease.

This clonotype has ten or more counts. V usage is TRBV19 and J usage is TRBJ1-1; 10 bases line up with TRBD1. Germline V CDR1 and CDR2: LNHDA, SQIVND (reference sequence). The V and J ends lost 9 bases and 5 bases, in that order; junction bases with no gene match: 6. CDR3 length equals 13 residues. This CDR3 reads CASSRDRGTEAFF. In nucleotides, the CDR3 is TGTGCCAGCAGCCGGGACAGGGGAACTGAAGCTTTCTTT.

This clonotype was picked up a small number of times. The chain links TRBV18 to TRBJ2-1; D tentatively fits TRBD1 or TRBD2 (5 bases each). This CDR3 contains 14 residues. V was trimmed by 4 bases and J by 6 bases, leaving 13 bases between them. The germline V gene has CDR1 KGHSH and CDR2 LQKENI. CDR3 in amino acids: CASSRDHSGNEQFF. The CDR3 bases are TGTGCCAGCTCACGGGACCATTCGGGCAATGAGCAGTTCTTC.

This clonotype showed up many times. Here the CDR3 DNA reads TGTGCCAGCAGCTTGGGGGAGATTCACACTGAAGCTTTCTTT. It encodes CASSLGEIHTEAFF. This chain connects TRBV7-8 to TRBJ1-1, with D possibly matching TRBD1 (5 bases). CDR3 length: 14 amino acids. Germline V gene lookup returns CDR1 SGHVS and CDR2 FQNEAQ. The V gene lost 3 bases and the J gene lost 3 bases, with 11 bases spanning the gap.

The genes are TRBV6-2 or TRBV6-3 and TRBJ2-3; 8 positions match TRBD2. This CDR3 is 18 amino acids long. Germline CDR1 reads MNHEY; CDR2 reads SVGEGT. V gave up 2 bases and J gave up 4 bases; unmatched junction bases: 14. DNA for the CDR3: TGTGCCAGCAGTTACGGCCCTTCGGGACTAGTGAGTGCAGATACGCAGTATTTT. This translates into CASSYGPSGLVSADTQYF.

This clonotype turned up a few times. The V gene is TRBV12-3 or TRBV12-4, the J gene TRBJ2-6; D remains unclear. This CDR3 is 15 amino acids long. V shed 6 bases and J shed 0 bases, with 9 bases lying between them. The CDR3 coding sequence is TGTGCCAGCAGCCCTTGGTACTCTGGGGCCAACGTCCTGACTTTC. It yields the protein CASSPWYSGANVLTF.

Ten or more counts support this clonotype. The V and J genes are TRBV7-9 and TRBJ2-1, with D possibly being TRBD2 (5 bases). Germline CDR1 SEHNR, CDR2 FQNEAQ (reference sequence). V dropped 4 bases and J dropped 0 bases, with 10 bases sitting between them. The CDR3 length is 15 residues. The CDR3: CASSWETTSYNEQFF. The CDR3 DNA reads TGTGCCAGCAGCTGGGAGACGACCTCCTACAATGAGCAGTTCTTC.

There are many counts of this clonotype. The chain uses TRBV28 and TRBJ1-6; D is ambiguous. This CDR3 is built from 15 residues. Germline V gene data show CDR1 as MDHEN and CDR2 as SYDVKM. V was pared by 9 bases and J by 7 bases, with 19 bases between. CDR3 loop: CASYDARFRNSPLHF. DNA of the CDR3: TGTGCCAGTTATGACGCCCGATTTCGGAATTCACCCCTCCACTTT.

The chain employs TRBV28 and TRBJ2-3, with 13 bases aligning to TRBD2. Germline V gene sequence: CDR1 MDHEN, CDR2 SYDVKM. CDR3 length: 17 amino acids. J lost 6 bases, V lost 5 bases, and 11 bases had no gene match. The CDR3 DNA is TGTGCCAGCAGTGCTTTGGGACTAGCGGGATCCGGCGATACGCAGTATTTT. This encodes CASSALGLAGSGDTQYF.

The chain combines TRBV30 with TRBJ1-1; D is undetermined. Trimming stripped 3 bases from V and 0 bases from J, with 8 bases between. This CDR3 region has 13 residues. The germline V gene has CDR1 GTSNPN and CDR2 SVGIG (reference sequence). Here the CDR3 DNA reads TGTGCCTGGAGCTACAGCTTGAACACTGAAGCTTTCTTT. It specifies CAWSYSLNTEAFF.

This clonotype has ten or more counts. The chain uses TRBV7-9 and TRBJ2-2, with TRBD2 matching over 7 bases. Trimming took 6 bases from V and 7 from J; bases not matched to a gene: 14. CDR1 is SEHNR, CDR2 FQNEAQ, per germline (reference sequence). The CDR3 is 16 amino acids. The CDR3 region has the DNA TGTGCCAGCAGGAGAACGGAGACGGGAGGTGGCGGGGAGCTGTTTTTT. Its translation: CASRRTETGGGGELFF.

V usage is TRBV27 and J usage is TRBJ2-3; weak D call: TRBD2 (6 bases). This CDR3 spans 12 amino acids. The V gene lost 7 bases and the J gene lost 5 bases, with 10 bases spanning the gap. Germline V gene sequence: CDR1 MNHEY, CDR2 SMNVEV (reference sequence). CDR3 nucleotides: TGTGCCAGCACGGACGGGGGAGATACGCAGTATTTT. It translates to CASTDGGDTQYF.

This clonotype was detected ten times or more. V usage is TRBV19 and J usage is TRBJ1-2; a weak D match, TRBD1 (5 bases). The V and J ends lost 6 bases and 4 bases respectively, with 9 bases between them. The CDR3 totals 12 residues. In germline, CDR1 is LNHDA, CDR2 SQIVND (reference sequence). CDR3 nucleotides: TGTGCCAGTAGAGGGGAAGCCTATGGCTACACCTTC. Residues: CASRGEAYGYTF.

This clonotype was observed at least ten times. This rearrangement joins TRBV27 to TRBJ2-1, with D unclear. CDR3 length: 16 residues. CDR1 is MNHEY, CDR2 SMNVEV, per germline (reference sequence). Trimming pared 3 bases from V and 8 bases from J, leaving 20 bases between. The CDR3 sequence: CASSFYGVSSGDEQFF. The CDR3 nucleotides are TGTGCCAGCAGTTTTTATGGTGTCTCGTCTGGGGATGAGCAGTTCTTC.

This rearrangement joins TRBV3-1 to TRBJ1-1; a possible D gene is TRBD1 (6 bases). CDR1 is LGHDT and CDR2 is YNNKEL in the germline V gene (reference sequence). The V end lost 5 bases, the J end lost 1 base, and 11 bases lay between the germline ends. The CDR3 totals 14 residues. The CDR3 sequence: CASSSTGRNTEAFF. DNA for the CDR3: TGTGCCAGCAGCTCTACAGGGAGGAACACTGAAGCTTTCTTT.

This clonotype has more than one count but fewer than ten. The CDR3 region is CASRGRWTGELFF. DNA for the CDR3: TGTGCCAGCAGAGGGAGGTGGACCGGGGAGCTGTTTTTT. The gene calls are TRBV2 and TRBJ2-2, with D perhaps matching TRBD2 (6 bases). Trimming cost V 6 bases and J 5 bases, with 10 bases left between them. Germline-derived CDR1 and CDR2 are SNHLY and FYNNEI. The CDR3 runs to 13 residues.

This clonotype was counted many times. This rearrangement joins TRBV11-2 to TRBJ1-3; D not certain. CDR1 SGHAT and CDR2 FQNNGV come from the germline V gene. V lost 6 bases to trimming and J lost 0 bases, with 9 bases between them. The CDR3 loop spans 14 amino acids. This CDR3 is CASSSSSSGNTIYF. Here the CDR3 DNA reads TGTGCCAGCAGTTCGAGTAGCTCTGGAAACACCATATATTTT.

This clonotype was recorded many times. The chain employs TRBV2 and TRBJ1-4, with unresolved D. This CDR3 region has 15 residues. Germline CDR1 SNHLY, CDR2 FYNNEI. With 6 bases removed from V and 4 bases from J, the gap between germline ends came to 15 bases. CDR3 amino acids: CASRGSVSGNEKLFF. In DNA, the CDR3 is TGTGCCAGCAGGGGAAGTGTTTCGGGTAATGAAAAACTGTTTTTT.

Ten or more counts support this clonotype. Written as DNA, the CDR3 is TGTGCCAGCAGCCCCCGACAGACCTTCGGAGCTTTCTTT. The encoded protein is CASSPRQTFGAFF. This chain uses TRBV7-2 with TRBJ1-1; D may be TRBD1 (5 bases). Deletions cut 5 bases from V and 10 bases from J, with 17 bases between. The CDR3 extends over 13 amino acids. Germline V gives CDR1 SGHTA, CDR2 FQGNSA.

This clonotype was observed many times. The chain couples TRBV28 to TRBJ2-1; TRBD2 matches at 13 bases. The CDR3 contains 20 residues. V lost 5 bases, J lost 8 bases, and 21 bases stayed unmatched. Germline V lookup: CDR1 MDHEN, CDR2 SYDVKM. CDR3 sequence: CASSKAGLTSGRGTVDEQFF. The CDR3 DNA reads as TGTGCCAGCAGTAAGGCGGGGTTAACTAGCGGGAGGGGAACGGTGGATGAGCAGTTCTTC.

This clonotype occurred a few times. J is TRBJ1-5 and V is TRBV30; no definite D call. Germline-derived CDR1 and CDR2 are GTSNPN and SVGIG (reference sequence). This CDR3 has 13 residues. Trimming removed 8 bases at V and 3 bases at J, with 14 bases between. CDR3 DNA: TGTGCCGCGAAGGTAGCTCCCAATCAGCCCCAGCATTTT. Translation gives CAAKVAPNQPQHF.

This clonotype was recorded a few times. The genes are TRBV19 and TRBJ1-2; D not resolved. Germline lookup yields CDR1 LNHDA and CDR2 SQIVND (reference sequence). The CDR3 extends over 17 amino acids. Between the trimmed V and J ends, which lost 4 bases and 8 bases, there was a span of 26 bases. CDR3 nucleotides: TGTGCCAGTAGTACAACCTTCGCCGGGCCCCGAAAGGGAGGCTACACCTTC. This encodes CASSTTFAGPRKGGYTF.

The genes are TRBV7-3 and TRBJ2-1; TRBD2 matches 14 bases. CDR1 SGHTA and CDR2 FQGTGA come from the germline V gene. The CDR3 has 16 amino acids. V shed 0 bases, J shed 9 bases, and the junction held 4 bases outside the gene matches. CDR3 sequence: CASSLTGTSGRGEQFF. The CDR3 DNA reads as TGTGCCAGCAGCTTAACGGGGACTAGCGGGAGAGGTGAGCAGTTCTTC.

This clonotype was counted many times. The genes are TRBV6-5 and TRBJ2-1; no clear D gene. Trimming stripped 2 bases from V and 3 bases from J, with 11 bases between. Germline V gives CDR1 MNHEY, CDR2 SVGAGI. This CDR3 contains 15 residues. The chain's CDR3 is CASSYRPTDYNEQFF. In DNA, the CDR3 is TGTGCCAGCAGTTACAGGCCAACCGACTACAATGAGCAGTTCTTC.

V gene TRBV5-5 combines with J gene TRBJ2-7; 7 nucleotides line up with TRBD2. The CDR3 length is 16 residues. The J segment lost 0 bases and the V segment lost 4 bases, leaving 10 bases of the junction unmatched. Germline V lookup: CDR1 SGHKS, CDR2 YYEKEE (reference sequence). The CDR3 coding sequence is TGTGCCAGCAGCCGGGAGGTCGGGAGTAGCTCCTACGAGCAGTACTTC. It specifies CASSREVGSSSYEQYF.

In this sample, this clonotype turned up a few times. The chain links TRBV12-3 or TRBV12-4 to TRBJ1-5; TRBD1 might be the D (6 bases). The CDR3 covers 17 residues. Trimming stripped 5 bases from V and 3 bases from J, with 20 bases between. The CDR3, as DNA: TGTGCCAGCAGTAGGGTAGGCGTACAGGGTGCCAATCAGCCCCAGCATTTT. This encodes CASSRVGVQGANQPQHF.

Turning to this clonotype: This may be a read error, as it is one base from a much larger clone. Because it lacks the conserved phenylalanine or tryptophan at the end, this CDR3 is likely a read error. This rearrangement joins TRBV7-9 to TRBJ1-4; 7 nucleotides match TRBD1. The V gene's germline CDR1 is SEHNR and CDR2 FQNEAQ (reference sequence). The CDR3 contains 17 residues. The CDR3 spells CASSSTPQGATNEKLFS. The DNA for the CDR3 is TGCGCCAGCAGCTCAACACCCCAGGGGGCAACTAATGAAAAACTGTTTTCT.

This clonotype was detected only a few times. CDR3 in amino acids: CSVPNGVSGLAGGQYF. CDR3 coding DNA: TGCAGCGTTCCTAACGGGGTATCGGGACTAGCGGGAGGGCAGTATTTT. The chain links TRBV29-1 to TRBJ2-3; 15 nucleotides match TRBD2. The V segment lost 5 bases and the J segment 11 bases; nucleotides outside the gene matches: 14. Germline CDR1 and CDR2: SQVTM and ANQGSEA. CDR3 length: 16 amino acids.

J is TRBJ2-3 and V is TRBV5-8, with TRBD2 as a possible D gene (6 bases). Germline CDR1 and CDR2: SGHTS and YDEGEE. The length of the CDR3 is 14 residues. Trimming took off 1 base at V and 8 bases at J, with 14 bases between the two ends. The CDR3 region is CASSLYVLGSTQYF. CDR3 nucleotide sequence: TGTGCCAGCAGCTTGTACGTACTCGGGAGTACGCAGTATTTT.

This clonotype was observed a handful of times. This chain joins TRBV6-9 and TRBJ2-1; TRBD2 matches at 8 bases. Germline CDR1 and CDR2: MNHGY and SVAAGI. J lost 1 base, V lost 3 bases, and 8 bases had no gene match. This CDR3 comprises 17 residues. DNA of the CDR3: TGTGCCAGCAGTTACACCCCGGGACTAGGGTCCTACAATGAGCAGTTCTTC. This gives the protein CASSYTPGLGSYNEQFF.

V gene TRBV20-1 combines with J gene TRBJ2-1; 14 nucleotides line up with TRBD2. The junction had 8 bases not matched to a gene; V was cut back by 0 bases and J by 4 bases. This CDR3 is built from 18 residues. The germline gives CDR1 DFQATT, CDR2 SNEGSKA (reference sequence). CDR3 sequence (DNA): TGCAGTGCTAGAGACGACGGGACTAGCGGGAGTTTGTACAATGAGCAGTTCTTC. Protein: CSARDDGTSGSLYNEQFF.

This clonotype turned up a few times. This chain uses TRBV2 with TRBJ1-1; D is uncertain. The V end was cut by 2 bases, the J end by 1 base, with 8 bases between. This CDR3 region has 14 residues. Per the germline V gene, CDR1 is SNHLY and CDR2 is FYNNEI. CDR3 DNA sequence: TGTGCCAGCAGTGAATCCCAGACGAACACTGAAGCTTTCTTT. This translates into CASSESQTNTEAFF.

This clonotype was seen at least ten times. The chain joins TRBV30 to TRBJ2-1; 11 nucleotides match TRBD2. The CDR3 extends over 12 amino acids. Germline V gene lookup returns CDR1 GTSNPN and CDR2 SVGIG (reference sequence). In DNA, the CDR3 is TGTTTGGTCACTAGCGGGAGAGGTGAGCAGTTCTTC. Protein sequence: CLVTSGRGEQFF.